A selection of T cell receptor beta chains follows, all from one sample in a study of identifying expanded T cells in peripheral blood. The method was immunoSEQ multiplex PCR; TCRdb's version includes in-frame clones alone and lacks a portion of them. The sample lists 75,000 to 95,000 clones, roughly 81% seen once, with approximately 4.5% in the top ten. The sequenced sample was blood. Receptors were obtained from a person aged 18 to 69 in good health. Both conserved end residues are part of each CDR3. The D gene is left open where the match is weak. Clone size, where shown, is once, few, many, or a class for clones that have expanded.

size	V	length	J	D	DNA	CDR3
.	TRBV7-8	15	TRBJ1-1	.	TGTGCCAGCAGCTTTCTGCGGAAGATGAACACTGAAGCTTTCTTT	CASSFLRKMNTEAFF
.	TRBV7-2	14	TRBJ1-1	.	TGTGCCAGCAGCTTTTTTTCTCGGAGTACTGAAGCTTTCTTT	CASSFFSRSTEAFF
.	TRBV14	13	TRBJ1-1	.	TGTGCCAGCAGCCAAGGACCCTCGGGTGAAGCTTTCTTT	CASSQGPSGEAFF
once	TRBV6-5	12	TRBJ2-5	.	TGTGCCAGTCGACAGAGACAAGAGACCCAGTACTTC	CASRQRQETQYF
once	TRBV5-1	13	TRBJ2-1	.	TGCGCCAGCAGCTTGGTTTACTACAATGAGCAGTTCTTC	CASSLVYYNEQFF
.	TRBV7-2	15	TRBJ2-2	.	TGTGCCAGCACCCCCGGGGGATTCAACACCGGGGAGCTGTTTTTT	CASTPGGFNTGELFF
.	TRBV4-1	18	TRBJ1-2	.	TGCGCCAGCAGCCAAGTAAAATCTCCGGCCGGGACTCGGAGGGGCTACACCTTC	CASSQVKSPAGTRRGYTF
.	TRBV5-5	16	TRBJ1-6	TRBD1	TGTGCCAGCAGCCTGTTGACAGGGGCGCTGAATTCACCCCTCCACTTT	CASSLLTGALNSPLHF
.	TRBV10-2	11	TRBJ2-1	.	TGCGCCAGCATTCTAGGGACTGAGCAGTTCTTC	CASILGTEQFF
.	TRBV11-2	16	TRBJ2-5	TRBD1	TGTGCCAGCAGCCGGACCGGACAGGGCGTCCAAGAGACCCAGTACTTC	CASSRTGQGVQETQYF
.	TRBV19	14	TRBJ1-1	.	TGTGCCAGTAGTATAGAAACCGGGACCTTCGAAGCTTTCTTT	CASSIETGTFEAFF
few	TRBV7-9	13	TRBJ1-6	.	TGTGCCAGCAGCTCACAGGACAATTCACCCCTCCACTTT	CASSSQDNSPLHF
.	TRBV19	15	TRBJ2-7	.	TGTGCCAGTAGTATGTATCTGGAGCAAAACTACGAGCAGTACTTC	CASSMYLEQNYEQYF
once	TRBV6-5	14	TRBJ2-3	TRBD1	TGTGCCACCAAGAGAGGGGGCCTCGCAGATACGCAGTATTTT	CATKRGGLADTQYF
once	TRBV19	15	TRBJ2-3	TRBD2	TGTGCCAGTAGTACCATAGCGGGGGGTCGAGATACGCAGTATTTT	CASSTIAGGRDTQYF
.	TRBV5-5	14	TRBJ1-2	TRBD1	TGTGCCAGCAGCTTCCAGACAGGGGACTATGGCTACACCTTC	CASSFQTGDYGYTF
.	TRBV6-1	13	TRBJ1-6	.	TGTGCCAGCAGTGACTGGGAGGGTTCACCCCTCCACTTT	CASSDWEGSPLHF
.	TRBV21-1	18	TRBJ2-3	.	TGTGCCAGCAGCCCCCTTGGGGTAGCGGGACCGGATTTGGATACGCAGTATTTT	CASSPLGVAGPDLDTQYF
.	TRBV19	15	TRBJ1-5	TRBD1	TGTGCCAGTAGTGGGGACAGGGGGTCAAATCAGCCCCAGCATTTT	CASSGDRGSNQPQHF
.	TRBV19	16	TRBJ1-6	.	TGTGCCAGTAGTGGTGACAGGATTGGAGGGAATTCACCCCTCCACTTT	CASSGDRIGGNSPLHF
.	TRBV18	13	TRBJ1-5	.	TGTGCCAGCTCACCAATGAGCGATCAGCCCCAGCATTTT	CASSPMSDQPQHF
.	TRBV7-2	13	TRBJ2-7	.	TGTGCCAGCAGCTTAAGAGCCAGGGACGAGCAGTACTTC	CASSLRARDEQYF
.	TRBV9	17	TRBJ2-2	TRBD1	TGTGCCAGCAGCGAGACAGGGGTACCACTTAACCCCGGGGAGCTGTTTTTT	CASSETGVPLNPGELFF
.	TRBV30	16	TRBJ2-5	.	TGTGCCTGGAGTGTACACCCAGATACCCCGAGGAAGACCCAGTACTTC	CAWSVHPDTPRKTQYF
.	TRBV2	20	TRBJ1-1	TRBD1	TGTGCCAGTTTCTTCGGACCCGCCGGGACAGGTTATTCCAGGGGCACTGAAGCTTTCTTT	CASFFGPAGTGYSRGTEAFF
.	TRBV7-6	16	TRBJ2-7	.	TGTGCCAGCAGCTTAGGATGGCCGGGGGGCAGTTACGAGCAGTACTTC	CASSLGWPGGSYEQYF